The clone carrying this T cell receptor beta chain was detected ten times or more. What it binds is not known. In the ophthalmopathy cohort, Clinical Activity Score was at least 3, NOSPECS grade at least 4, and duration under 3 months. The data were obtained in a study of T cells in Graves' hyperthyroidism and ophthalmopathy. As for the study in general: Blood was drawn when the patient was first diagnosed and still untreated. Study findings and constraints: Ophthalmopathy prediction by the model preceded onset by a median roughly 6.3 months.

It was RNA transcripts that yielded the amplified TCR beta CDR3 regions. The HTBI primer set served for first-round RT-PCR of the TCR CDR3. TCRdb ran MiXCR on the multiplex PCR reads and lists one entry per CDR3 protein. Of about 520,000 distinct CDR3 sequences in the sample, approximately 25% were seen once. CDR1 and CDR2 from the germline V gene are MNHEY and SMNVEV (reference sequence). V lost 5 bases, J lost 3 bases, and 10 bases lay in between. The CDR3 covers 14 residues. The chain uses TRBV27 and TRBJ2-2, with D unclear. The sample was blood. This TCR was sampled from a woman aged 30 to 39 with Graves' ophthalmopathy. The CDR3 coding sequence is TGTGCCAGCAGTCAAGCTGGGTACACCGGGGAGCTGTTTTTT. Residues: CASSQAGYTGELFF.